This TCR beta chain was recovered during a study of graft-versus-host responses after intestinal transplantation. Study-level background: Once they had received anti-thymocyte globulin induction, all recipients took tacrolimus and steroids for approximately 3 years.

With respect to this clone: Its antigen remains unidentified.

This CDR3 region has 16 residues. Germline loops: CDR1 SEHNR, CDR2 FQNEAQ (reference sequence). The V and J ends lost 5 bases and 7 bases, in that order; junction bases with no gene match: 14. Study-wide points: Investigators detected GvH clones in recipient marrow, with some emerging earlier in ileum or blood.

This table comes from immunoSEQ multiplex PCR, and its TCRdb copy is limited to in-frame clones, with some not included. The data show about 21,000 clones, 89% seen once. This receptor was identified in a human patient who received an intestinal transplant, so some T cells may come from the graft donor. This specimen was PBMCs, taken approximately 65 days after intestinal transplantation. V gene TRBV7-9 combines with J gene TRBJ2-1; 7 bases match TRBD2. The CDR3 loop reads CASSPARIGEGNEQFF. DNA for the CDR3: TGTGCCAGCAGCCCCGCAAGGATCGGGGAGGGAAATGAGCAGTTCTTC.